This T cell receptor (beta chain) is drawn from a study of PD-L1 blockade in urothelial cancer. Sequencing used immunoSEQ multiplex PCR; TCRdb keeps in-frame clones, though not all of them. The sample has approximately 100,000 clones, around 93% seen once. The CDR3 loop spans 15 amino acids. The V end lost 8 bases, the J end lost 2 bases, and 19 bases lay between the germline ends. Germline assignment: CDR1 LNHNV and CDR2 YYDKDF (reference sequence). This sequence originates from a woman over 75 with urothelial cancer. Sequenced material: PBMCs, taken around atezolizumab (anti-PD-L1) treatment. This rearrangement joins TRBV15 to TRBJ2-7; D may be TRBD2 (6 bases). Written as DNA, the CDR3 is TGTGCCACCGAGCGCGGGGAAGGGAGGACCTACGAGCAGTACTTC. Encoded protein: CATERGEGRTYEQYF.